This is a list of T cell receptor beta chains from one sample in a study of blood T cell repertoires in COVID-19. Assay: immunoSEQ multiplex PCR; the TCRdb copy retains only in-frame clones and omits some. The sample shows around 300,000 clones, 80% to 90% of them seen only once. The sequenced sample consisted of peripheral blood. The receptors shown here come from a man between 50 and 59 years old with active or convalescent COVID-19. CDR3s include the opening cysteine and the closing phenylalanine or tryptophan. Each record gives: D gene, J gene, clone size, V gene, CDR3 protein, CDR3 DNA. The D gene is left open where the match is weak. Clone size is not always given. Where it is, it says once, few, many or a class for expanded clones.

>-|TRBJ2-7|few|TRBV6-6
CASRSPSGGSNYEQYF
TGTGCCAGCAGGTCTCCTTCGGGGGGCTCTAACTACGAGCAGTACTTC
>-|TRBJ2-1|-|TRBV29-1
CSASESDNEQFF
TGCAGCGCTAGCGAGAGCGACAATGAGCAGTTCTTC
>-|TRBJ2-1|-|TRBV7-2
CASSFLGPEGEQFF
TGTGCCAGCAGCTTCCTCGGACCGGAGGGTGAGCAGTTCTTC
>-|TRBJ2-5|once|TRBV7-2
CASNPQGSLAETQYF
TGTGCCAGCAACCCGCAAGGGAGTCTAGCAGAGACCCAGTACTTC
>-|TRBJ1-3|-|TRBV29-1
CSVEDNRSSGNTIYF
TGCAGCGTTGAAGATAACAGGAGCTCTGGAAACACCATATATTTT
>-|TRBJ2-1|once|TRBV9
CASSVGLVGDGAYNEQFF
TGTGCCAGCAGCGTAGGGCTAGTGGGAGACGGAGCCTACAATGAGCAGTTCTTC
>-|TRBJ2-3|-|TRBV3-1/TRBV3-2
CASSPSGDTQYF
TGTGCCAGCAGCCCCTCGGGAGATACGCAGTATTTT
>-|TRBJ1-3|-|TRBV6-2/TRBV6-3
CASSPTRSGNTIYF
TGTGCCAGCAGTCCGACACGAAGTGGAAACACCATATATTTT
>-|TRBJ1-6|once|TRBV5-1
CASSPTGESSYNSPLHF
TGCGCCAGCAGCCCCACCGGGGAGAGCTCCTATAATTCACCCCTCCACTTT
>-|TRBJ2-1|-|TRBV2
CASQQVNSYNEQFF
TGTGCCAGTCAACAGGTCAACTCCTACAATGAGCAGTTCTTC
>-|TRBJ1-5|-|TRBV19
CASSRDGRDSNQPQHF
TGTGCCAGCTCCCGCGACGGACGGGATAGCAATCAGCCCCAGCATTTT
>-|TRBJ2-3|-|TRBV18
CASSPYTDTQYF
TGTGCCAGCTCCCCCTACACAGATACGCAGTATTTT
>TRBD1|TRBJ1-1|-|TRBV11-2
CASSSDRTGPTAFF
TGTGCCAGCAGCTCGGACCGGACAGGGCCGACAGCTTTCTTT
>-|TRBJ1-1|-|TRBV5-1
CASSLLGGPNTEAFF
TGCGCCAGCAGCTTACTAGGGGGTCCGAACACTGAAGCTTTCTTT
>-|TRBJ2-1|-|TRBV9
CASSPWTSGNNEQFF
TGTGCCAGCAGCCCCTGGACGTCAGGGAACAATGAGCAGTTCTTC
>-|TRBJ2-2|-|TRBV11-3
CASRATSIGELFF
TGTGCCAGCAGGGCAACCAGTATCGGGGAGCTGTTTTTT
>TRBD1|TRBJ1-6|-|TRBV29-1
CSVRDSLNSPLHF
TGCAGCGTCAGGGACAGCCTTAATTCACCCCTCCACTTT
>TRBD1|TRBJ1-2|-|TRBV7-9
CASSWTQGAYGYTF
TGTGCCAGCAGCTGGACACAGGGGGCCTATGGCTACACCTTC
>TRBD2|TRBJ2-1|-|TRBV6-2/TRBV6-3
CASSDTSGTYNEQFF
TGTGCCAGCAGTGACACTAGCGGCACCTACAATGAGCAGTTCTTC
>-|TRBJ2-1|-|TRBV5-4
CASSLGGLRSYNEQFF
TGTGCCAGCAGCTTGGGCGGACTTCGCTCCTACAATGAGCAGTTCTTC
>-|TRBJ1-3|-|TRBV19
CASSNQAFGGNTIYF
TGTGCCAGTAGTAATCAGGCGTTTGGGGGAAACACCATATATTTT
>TRBD1|TRBJ2-5|-|TRBV18
CASSDRSETQYF
TGTGCCAGCTCGGACAGGTCTGAGACCCAGTACTTC
>TRBD2|TRBJ2-7|-|TRBV23-1
CASSPPETAGESYEQYF
TGCGCCAGCAGTCCTCCAGAAACCGCGGGAGAATCCTACGAGCAGTACTTC
>TRBD1|TRBJ1-6|-|TRBV19
CASTSDRANNSPLHF
TGTGCCAGTACCTCGGACAGGGCAAATAATTCACCCCTCCACTTT
>-|TRBJ1-4|-|TRBV6-5
CASRRQTNEKLFF
TGTGCCAGCAGGCGACAGACTAATGAAAAACTGTTTTTT
>TRBD1|TRBJ1-1|-|TRBV27
CASSFGGQGSSRAFF
TGTGCCAGCAGTTTTGGTGGACAGGGCTCTTCGCGAGCTTTCTTT
>TRBD1|TRBJ1-1|-|TRBV7-3
CASSLSGGDTEAFF
TGTGCCAGCAGCTTATCAGGGGGCGACACTGAAGCTTTCTTT
>TRBD1|TRBJ2-3|-|TRBV27
CASSLKPPTGVTDTQYF
TGTGCCAGCAGTTTAAAACCCCCTACAGGGGTCACAGATACGCAGTATTTT
>-|TRBJ1-5|-|TRBV19
CASSPGGGQPQHF
TGTGCCAGTAGTCCCGGGGGGGGTCAGCCCCAGCATTTT
>TRBD1|TRBJ2-3|-|TRBV10-3
CAISEPGTAASTDTQYF
TGTGCCATCAGTGAGCCCGGGACAGCCGCTAGCACAGATACGCAGTATTTT
>-|TRBJ1-1|-|TRBV6-2/TRBV6-3
CASSSNTGEAFF
TGTGCCAGCAGCTCAAATACAGGAGAAGCTTTCTTT
>TRBD2|TRBJ2-2|once|TRBV7-9
CASDHRGAGELFF
TGTGCCAGCGACCACCGGGGGGCCGGGGAGCTGTTTTTT
>TRBD1|TRBJ1-2|-|TRBV27
CASSPLVVQGEDYGYTF
TGTGCCAGCAGTCCCCTCGTGGTTCAGGGGGAGGACTATGGCTACACCTTC
>-|TRBJ2-7|-|TRBV24-1
CATSDRRGIHEQYF
TGTGCCACCAGTGATCGCAGGGGTATCCACGAGCAGTACTTC
>TRBD1|TRBJ1-6|-|TRBV5-1
CASSFQGEGSPLHF
TGCGCCAGCAGCTTCCAGGGGGAAGGATCACCCCTCCACTTT
>-|TRBJ1-1|-|TRBV10-2
CASSETGKSAWATEAFF
TGCGCCAGCAGTGAGACAGGGAAAAGCGCTTGGGCGACTGAAGCTTTCTTT
>TRBD1|TRBJ2-7|few|TRBV5-1
CASSLTYRGYEQYF
TGCGCCAGCAGCCTAACTTACAGGGGCTACGAGCAGTACTTC
>-|TRBJ1-5|-|TRBV28
CASREGQSNQPQHF
TGTGCCAGCAGGGAAGGACAGAGCAATCAGCCCCAGCATTTT
>-|TRBJ1-2|-|TRBV5-4
CASSSATREQHGYTF
TGTGCCAGCAGCTCTGCTACGCGGGAGCAACATGGCTACACCTTC
>TRBD2|TRBJ2-3|-|TRBV5-1
CASSDAPGLAATDTQYF
TGCGCCAGCAGCGACGCACCGGGACTAGCGGCCACAGATACGCAGTATTTT
>-|TRBJ2-7|-|TRBV19
CASSARPDRLSDDYEQYF
TGTGCCAGTAGTGCTCGCCCTGACAGGCTTTCCGATGACTACGAGCAGTACTTC
>-|TRBJ1-4|-|TRBV5-1
CASSFSGAWANEKLFF
TGCGCCAGCAGCTTCTCTGGGGCTTGGGCTAATGAAAAACTGTTTTTT
>-|TRBJ2-7|once|TRBV28
CASSSGLRSYEQYF
TGTGCCAGCAGTTCGGGACTCCGCTCCTACGAGCAGTACTTC
>TRBD2|TRBJ2-7|-|TRBV5-1
CASSLPPLAGGGHEQYF
TGCGCCAGCAGCTTGCCCCCTCTAGCGGGAGGAGGCCACGAGCAGTACTTC
>-|TRBJ1-4|-|TRBV28
CASSAWGGNEKLFF
TGTGCCAGCAGCGCGTGGGGGGGTAATGAAAAACTGTTTTTT
>-|TRBJ2-7|-|TRBV27
CASSSLGGTYEQYF
TGTGCCAGCAGTTCCCTTGGCGGCACCTACGAGCAGTACTTC
>TRBD1|TRBJ1-5|-|TRBV5-1
CASSRQGTHLNQPQHF
TGCGCCAGCAGCCGACAGGGGACACACTTAAATCAGCCCCAGCATTTT
>-|TRBJ1-2|-|TRBV30
CAWSVRGAGGYTF
TGTGCCTGGAGTGTACGGGGGGCTGGGGGCTACACCTTC
>TRBD1|TRBJ1-5|few|TRBV5-8
CASSLVQGADYSNQPQHF
TGTGCCAGCAGCTTGGTACAGGGGGCCGATTATAGCAATCAGCCCCAGCATTTT
>TRBD1|TRBJ2-7|-|TRBV6-6
CASSTWTGGLVEQYF
TGTGCCAGCAGTACGTGGACAGGGGGCCTGGTCGAGCAGTACTTC
>TRBD1|TRBJ1-2|-|TRBV29-1
CSARDSHYGYTF
TGCAGCGCCCGGGACAGCCACTATGGCTACACCTTC
>-|TRBJ1-2|-|TRBV12-3/TRBV12-4
CASSLQAGYGYTF
TGTGCCAGCAGTTTACAGGCGGGCTATGGCTACACCTTC
>-|TRBJ1-1|-|TRBV7-3
CASSLNGGGTAFF
TGTGCCAGCAGCCTAAACGGCGGGGGTACAGCTTTCTTT
>-|TRBJ2-7|-|TRBV11-2
CASSIRGEQYF
TGTGCCAGCAGCATTAGGGGGGAGCAGTACTTC
>TRBD1|TRBJ1-6|-|TRBV15
CATTRDRGSSPLHF
TGTGCCACGACCCGGGACAGGGGATCTTCACCCCTCCACTTT
>-|TRBJ2-7|-|TRBV18
CASSPTSYEQYF
TGTGCCAGCTCCCCTACCTCCTACGAGCAGTACTTC
>-|TRBJ1-1|-|TRBV29-1
CSVLSGDTEAFF
TGCAGCGTGTTGTCAGGGGACACTGAAGCTTTCTTT
>-|TRBJ1-3|-|TRBV19
CASSRQSSGNTIYF
TGTGCCAGTAGTAGACAAAGCTCTGGAAACACCATATATTTT